This T cell receptor beta chain was observed in a study of shared T cell receptors in the human thymus. The repertoire was sequenced with immunoSEQ multiplex PCR; TCRdb's copy has only in-frame clones and lacks some. Found here are some 400,000 clones, 95% of them singletons; the top ten hold 0.015% to 0.025%. The length of the CDR3 is 15 residues. Trimming at V came to 0 bases and at J to 2 bases, leaving 1 base not matched to a gene. CDR1 is SGHNT and CDR2 is YYREEE in the germline V gene (reference sequence). This chain uses TRBV5-4 with TRBJ2-1; TRBD2 matches at 8 bases. Sequencing input: thymocytes. This receptor was taken from a human donor. The CDR3 coding sequence is TGTGCCAGCAGCTTGGGCGGGGGGACCTACAATGAGCAGTTCTTC. This codes for CASSLGGGTYNEQFF.